A selection of T cell receptor beta chains follows, all from one sample in a study of blood T cells in healthy people across ages. Via MiXCR, TCRdb re-called the 5' RACE reads, giving one row per CDR3 protein. Of 1.5 million to 2 million distinct CDR3 sequences in the sample, about 50% were seen once. The sequencing input was blood. Source of these receptors: a middle-aged woman in good health. The CDR3 runs from the conserved cysteine through the conserved F or W. The D gene is left open where the match is weak. Some rows mark clone size as missing; the rest say once, few, many or name a class of expanded clone.

NA	TRBV6-1	TRBJ1-5	NA	TGTGCCAGCAGTAGATTGGACAATAGCAATCAGCCCCAGCATTTT	CASSRLDNSNQPQHF
NA	TRBV20-1	TRBJ2-3	TRBD2	TGCAGTGCTAGAGGTCGACTAGCGGGGGCCCGTTACACAGATACGCAGTATTTT	CSARGRLAGARYTDTQYF
NA	TRBV5-1	TRBJ2-5	TRBD2	TGCGCCAGCAGCTTGGAGAAGGTGGTTGGACTAGCGGGGCAAGAGACCCAGTACTTC	CASSLEKVVGLAGQETQYF
few	TRBV6-2/TRBV6-3	TRBJ2-7	NA	TGTGCCAGCAGTTATCCAACAGGTTACGAGCAGTACTTC	CASSYPTGYEQYF
few	TRBV6-6	TRBJ2-3	NA	TGTGCCAGCAGTTACTCACAGGAGGATACGCAGTATTTT	CASSYSQEDTQYF
NA	TRBV14	TRBJ2-3	TRBD2	TGTGCCAGCAGCCACACGGGGGGGCCTACAGATACGCAGTATTTT	CASSHTGGPTDTQYF
NA	TRBV20-1	TRBJ2-7	NA	TGCAGTGCTGACGACAGAACCTACGAGCAGTACTTC	CSADDRTYEQYF
NA	TRBV25-1	TRBJ2-3	TRBD2	TGTGCCAGCAGTGGACGGGGGGCTAGCGGGAATCCGCTGACTCATACGCAGTATTTT	CASSGRGASGNPLTHTQYF
NA	TRBV28	TRBJ1-2	NA	TGTGCCAGCAGTCCCATTGCTAACTATGGCTACACCTTC	CASSPIANYGYTF
once	TRBV27	TRBJ2-7	NA	TGTGCCAGCAGTTTTGAGGGTGTAGTCAATGAGCAGTACTTC	CASSFEGVVNEQYF
many	TRBV7-2	TRBJ2-3	NA	TGTGCCAGCAGCTTTTTCTCTGATACGCAGTATTTT	CASSFFSDTQYF
NA	TRBV4-1	TRBJ2-7	NA	TGCACCAGCAGCCAAGTTTTCGGATACGAGCAGTACTTC	CTSSQVFGYEQYF
NA	TRBV7-8	TRBJ2-1	TRBD2	TGTGCCAGCAGCTTAATAGCGGGGCAGTACAATGAGCAGTTCTTC	CASSLIAGQYNEQFF
NA	TRBV7-2	TRBJ1-5	NA	TGTGCCAGCAGACCGGGGGGAGGGGAACAGCCCCAGCATTTT	CASRPGGGEQPQHF
NA	TRBV5-1	TRBJ1-4	NA	TGCGCCAGCAGCCGCACCGGGGAGGGCGCTAATGAAAAACTGTTTTTT	CASSRTGEGANEKLFF
NA	TRBV5-1	TRBJ2-7	TRBD1	TGCGCCAGCAGCCACACAGGGGGCTACGAGCAGTACTTC	CASSHTGGYEQYF